These 23 T cell receptor beta chains share one sample of origin, sequenced in a study of blood T cell repertoires in COVID-19. Assay used: immunoSEQ multiplex PCR; TCRdb lists only in-frame clones, some missing. The sample holds 250,000 to 350,000 clones, 88% seen once. Input material: peripheral blood. The receptors originated from a man aged 18 to 35 with active or convalescent COVID-19.

The gene calls are TRBV10-1 and TRBJ2-3, with TRBD2 matching 7 bases. Germline CDR1 and CDR2: WNHNN and SYGVQD (reference sequence). CDR3 length equals 13 residues. V shed 8 bases and J 0 bases; nucleotides not matched to a gene: 2. CDR3 sequence: CASGEGSTDTQYF. The CDR3 DNA is TGCGCCAGCGGGGAGGGTAGCACAGATACGCAGTATTTT.

This clone was counted a single time. The rearrangement uses TRBV5-5 and TRBJ1-5; D possibly corresponds to TRBD1 (5 bases). Germline V gene lookup returns CDR1 SGHKS and CDR2 YYEKEE (reference sequence). V was shortened by 0 bases and J by 2 bases, with 21 bases between the two germline ends. This CDR3 is built from 19 residues. The DNA of the CDR3 is TGTGCCAGCAGCTTGGGCCTGGGGCCGAGTAGGAATGGCAATCAGCCCCAGCATTTT. This translates into CASSLGLGPSRNGNQPQHF. The complete variable domain, with remaining parts taken from reference TRBV5-5 and TRBJ1-5, reads DAGVTQSPTHLIKTRGQQVTLRCSPISGHKSVSWYQQVLGQGPQFIFQYYEKEERGRGNFPDRFSARQFPNYSSELNVNALLLGDSALYLCASSLGLGPSRNGNQPQHFGDGTRLSIL.

This rearrangement joins TRBV11-2 to TRBJ1-1; 12 bases are shared with TRBD1. The ends lost 9 bases at V and 3 bases at J; junction bases unmatched: 5. Germline V gene lookup returns CDR1 SGHAT and CDR2 FQNNGV. The CDR3 spans 14 residues. The CDR3 DNA sequence: TGTGCCAGTAGGGACAGGGGGCACGACACTGAAGCTTTCTTT. This gives the protein CASRDRGHDTEAFF.

This clone showed up just once. The chain joins TRBV27 to TRBJ2-3; D is undetermined. V dropped 6 bases and J dropped 1 base, with 14 bases sitting between them. Germline V lookup: CDR1 MNHEY, CDR2 SMNVEV (reference sequence). The CDR3 loop spans 15 amino acids. CDR3 nucleotides: TGTGCCAGCAGGACTGAAACGACTCGCACAGATACGCAGTATTTT. Translated: CASRTETTRTDTQYF.

This chain connects TRBV11-3 to TRBJ1-2; D gene uncertain. The CDR3 runs to 15 residues. V was pared by 4 bases and J by 7 bases, with 19 bases between. Germline CDR1 and CDR2: SGHNT and YENEEA. Here the CDR3 reads CASSSWSGEEGGYTF. The CDR3 region has the DNA TGTGCCAGCAGCTCATGGTCAGGAGAAGAGGGTGGCTACACCTTC. The whole variable domain, filled in from reference TRBV11-3 and TRBJ1-2, reads EAGVVQSPRYKIIEKKQPVAFWCNPISGHNTLYWYLQNLGQGPELLIRYENEEAVDDSQLPKDRFSAERLKGVDSTLKIQPAELGDSAVYLCASSSWSGEEGGYTFGSGTRLTVV.

The count of this clone is one. The chain couples TRBV23-1 to TRBJ1-2; D is unresolved. TRBV23-1 is an open reading frame whose function is uncertain. The V end was cut by 4 bases, the J end by 1 base, with 13 bases between. This CDR3 has 15 amino acids. Written as DNA, the CDR3 is TGCGCCAGCAGTCCCCACAGCCGCTGTAACTATGGCTACACCTTC. The encoded protein is CASSPHSRCNYGYTF.

This chain links TRBV4-2 with TRBJ2-7; tentative D call: TRBD2 (5 bases). Per the germline V gene, CDR1 is LGHNA and CDR2 is YNFKEQ. There are 14 residues in the CDR3. V lost 0 bases and J lost 7, with 13 bases in between. The chain's CDR3 is CASSQDSFGKEQYF. In DNA form, the CDR3 reads TGTGCCAGCAGCCAAGATTCCTTCGGGAAAGAGCAGTACTTC.

The chain employs TRBV12-3 or TRBV12-4 and TRBJ2-1, with D perhaps TRBD2 (6 bases). V was clipped by 4 bases and J by 9 bases, with 13 bases between them. This CDR3 has 13 residues. CDR3 sequence reads: CASSSLMGGEQFF. The CDR3 nucleotides read TGTGCCAGCAGTTCCCTGATGGGGGGTGAGCAGTTCTTC.

This clone has a handful of counts. The chain uses TRBV10-1 and TRBJ2-7; 7 bases line up with TRBD1. Germline CDR1 and CDR2: WNHNN and SYGVQD (reference sequence). This CDR3 spans 13 amino acids. J was trimmed by 4 bases and V by 8 bases; bases with no gene match: 8. Here the CDR3 DNA reads TGCGCCAGCCAGAGGGCAGGGGGTTACGAGCAGTACTTC. It encodes CASQRAGGYEQYF.

Of note for this clone: The sample holds other DNA sequences that translate to the same CDR3. The chain joins TRBV6-4 to TRBJ2-1, with 12 bases aligning to TRBD2. Losses at the gene ends were 3 bases for V and 5 bases for J; bases not matched to a gene: 2. CDR3 size: 15 residues. Germline-derived CDR1 and CDR2 are MRHNA and SNTAGT. The CDR3, as DNA: TGTGCCAGCAGTGAAACTAGCGGGGGGAACAATGAGCAGTTCTTC. Translated, it gives CASSETSGGNNEQFF.

The rearrangement joins TRBV9 to TRBJ2-7; TRBD1 matches 9 bases. V was clipped by 5 bases and J by 3 bases; unmatched bases: 9. The CDR3 extends over 15 amino acids. The V gene's germline CDR1 is SGDLS and CDR2 YYNGEE. The CDR3 nucleotides are TGTGCCAGCAGTGAGAGGACAGGGGTCTTCTACGAGCAGTACTTC. Translated: CASSERTGVFYEQYF.

J is TRBJ2-3 and V is TRBV9; 7 bases agree with TRBD1. Germline values: CDR1 SGDLS, CDR2 YYNGEE. The CDR3 contains 17 residues. The ends lost 4 bases at V and 0 bases at J; junction bases unmatched: 11. The CDR3 bases are TGTGCCAGCAGCAAAGAATGGACAGGCCTGAGCACAGATACGCAGTATTTT. It translates to CASSKEWTGLSTDTQYF.

The chain links TRBV5-5 to TRBJ1-4; TRBD1 aligns across 9 bases. Per the germline V gene, CDR1 is SGHKS and CDR2 is YYEKEE (reference sequence). Germline trimming cut 2 bases from V and 8 bases from J; bases unmatched to any gene: 7. The CDR3 loop spans 15 amino acids. CDR3 in amino acids: CASSFFTGGEEKLFF. CDR3 DNA sequence: TGTGCCAGCAGCTTTTTTACAGGGGGCGAGGAAAAACTGTTTTTT.

This CDR3 reads CASSEQGANTEAFF. CDR3 DNA sequence: TGCGCCAGCAGCGAACAGGGGGCGAACACTGAAGCTTTCTTT. The chain employs TRBV4-3 and TRBJ1-1; 9 bases match TRBD1. The CDR3 loop spans 14 amino acids. Germline lookup yields CDR1 LGHNA and CDR2 YSLEER. Trimming took 5 bases from V and 1 from J; bases not matched to a gene: 2.

The chain combines TRBV6-2 or TRBV6-3 with TRBJ1-1; 8 nucleotides line up with TRBD1. The V gene end was trimmed by 5 bases and the J gene end by 4 bases; junction bases not matched to a gene: 9. This CDR3 has 15 amino acids. Germline lookup yields CDR1 MNHEY and CDR2 SVGEGT. CDR3 loop: CASSDMLQGGTEAFF. The CDR3 region has the DNA TGTGCCAGCAGTGATATGCTACAGGGGGGCACTGAAGCTTTCTTT.

This clone was observed a handful of times. The V gene is TRBV4-2, the J gene TRBJ2-7; 11 bases map to TRBD1. The ends lost 0 bases at V and 3 bases at J; junction bases unmatched: 4. Germline lookup yields CDR1 LGHNA and CDR2 YNFKEQ. The CDR3 loop spans 16 amino acids. CDR3 nucleotide sequence: TGTGCCAGCAGCCAAGACTGGACAGGGGGCATCTACGAGCAGTACTTC. This gives the protein CASSQDWTGGIYEQYF.

The rearrangement joins TRBV5-6 to TRBJ2-3; 13 positions match TRBD2. The CDR3 totals 16 residues. V lost 0 bases and J lost 6; bases outside the gene matches: 4. Germline lookup yields CDR1 SGHDT and CDR2 YYEEEE. In nucleotides, the CDR3 is TGTGCCAGCAGCTTGGGACTAGCGGGGGGATTGGATACGCAGTATTTT. This encodes CASSLGLAGGLDTQYF.

The gene calls are TRBV10-3 and TRBJ2-5; perhaps TRBD2 as D (5 bases). The ends were cut back, 8 bases at V and 0 bases at J, with 10 bases in the middle. CDR3 length: 13 residues. Germline values: CDR1 ENHRY, CDR2 SYGVKD. CDR3 region: CAIHGENQETQYF. Written as DNA, the CDR3 is TGTGCCATCCACGGGGAGAACCAAGAGACCCAGTACTTC.

This clone was observed at least ten times. The V and J genes are TRBV7-2 and TRBJ2-2; TRBD2 might be the D (5 bases). Germline-derived CDR1 and CDR2 are SGHTA and FQGNSA. The V end was cut by 2 bases, the J end by 7 bases, with 14 bases between. The CDR3 runs 15 residues. CDR3 residues: CASSLLRRAVGELFF. The CDR3 DNA reads as TGTGCCAGCAGCTTACTCAGGCGGGCGGTCGGGGAGCTGTTTTTT.

This clone was detected a few times. Here the CDR3 reads CASTGVVYSNQPQHF. The CDR3 DNA is TGTGCCAGTACGGGGGTGGTTTATAGCAATCAGCCCCAGCATTTT. This chain uses TRBV19 with TRBJ1-5, with a weak D call TRBD1 (5 bases). The CDR3 sequence is 15 residues long. V lost 7 bases, J lost 0 bases, and 13 bases lay in between. Germline V gene data show CDR1 as LNHDA and CDR2 as SQIVND (reference sequence).

This chain uses TRBV19 with TRBJ1-2, with 9 positions matching TRBD1. The germline gives CDR1 LNHDA, CDR2 SQIVND (reference sequence). V lost 5 bases, J lost 8 bases, and 6 bases stayed unmatched. The CDR3 runs 13 residues. CDR3 nucleotides: TGTGCCAGTAGTCCCGGGACAGGGTTCGGCTACACCTTC. Translation: CASSPGTGFGYTF.

The V call is TRBV7-2, the J call TRBJ1-1, with D uncertain. Germline CDR1 SGHTA, CDR2 FQGNSA. This CDR3 is built from 14 residues. V gave up 5 bases and J gave up 3 bases, with 13 bases separating them. The DNA of the CDR3 is TGTGCCAGCAGCACCCGTCAGGCGTACACTGAAGCTTTCTTT. Protein sequence: CASSTRQAYTEAFF.

The J gene is TRBJ1-4, the V gene TRBV25-1; D not resolved. The germline gives CDR1 MGHDK, CDR2 SYGVNS. The CDR3 extends over 15 amino acids. V was clipped by 8 bases and J by 5 bases, with 18 bases between them. The CDR3 DNA reads as TGTGCCAGCGCGTCTCCGGCACAGACAAATGAAAAACTGTTTTTT. This gives the protein CASASPAQTNEKLFF.